Presented here are 9 T cell receptor beta chains from one specimen sequenced in a study of shared clonotypes between healthy human individuals. The table came from immunoSEQ multiplex PCR; TCRdb's copy has only in-frame clones and leaves some out. The sample includes just over 2,000,000 clones, roughly 94% of them seen just once. The naive CD8 fraction comprised CD45RO-negative cells positively selected for CCR7 and excluded terminally differentiated effector memory CD45RA+ cells. Sequencing was carried out using naive CD8+ T cells sorted from blood. Receptor source: a man between 18 and 35 years old in good health.

The chain recombines TRBV6-1 with TRBJ1-1, with D tentatively TRBD1 (5 bases). This CDR3 has 13 residues. With 5 bases removed from V and 0 bases from J, the gap between germline ends came to 7 bases. Germline V gene lookup returns CDR1 MNHNS and CDR2 SASEGT. For the CDR3, the DNA is TGTGCCAGCAGTTGGGACCTGAACACTGAAGCTTTCTTT. Residues: CASSWDLNTEAFF.

The chain joins TRBV4-1 to TRBJ2-2; TRBD1 might be the D (5 bases). This CDR3 has 16 amino acids. V was clipped by 4 bases and J by 0 bases, with 12 bases between them. Germline values: CDR1 MGHRA, CDR2 YSYEKL. The CDR3 coding sequence is TGCGCCAGCAGCCTCCGACAGCCCCCGAACACCGGGGAGCTGTTTTTT. It is translated as CASSLRQPPNTGELFF.

The CDR3 nucleotides are TGTGCCAGCAGCGCGACTAGCGGGGGGGCCGGGGAGACCCAGTACTTC. This gives the protein CASSATSGGAGETQYF. V usage is TRBV9 and J usage is TRBJ2-5; TRBD2 matches 14 bases. With V trimmed by 3 bases and J by 5 bases, 6 bases remained unmatched. In germline, CDR1 is SGDLS, CDR2 YYNGEE. CDR3 length equals 16 residues.

V gene TRBV2 combines with J gene TRBJ2-5; D is perhaps TRBD1 (6 bases). This CDR3 comprises 15 residues. Germline V gene lookup returns CDR1 SNHLY and CDR2 FYNNEI. V lost 4 bases and J 2 bases, leaving 14 bases between the germline ends. The CDR3 region is CASSVSGAAQETQYF. The CDR3 coding sequence is TGTGCCAGCAGTGTGTCAGGGGCAGCACAAGAGACCCAGTACTTC.

The V gene is TRBV10-3, the J gene TRBJ1-3, with a possible D match to TRBD1 (6 bases). The V and J ends lost 8 bases and 0 bases respectively, with 11 bases between them. The CDR3 runs to 14 residues. CDR1 is ENHRY and CDR2 is SYGVKD in the germline V gene. The CDR3 sequence is CAIGRGFSGNTIYF. The CDR3 bases are TGTGCCATCGGCAGGGGTTTCTCTGGAAACACCATATATTTT.

The chain couples TRBV30 to TRBJ2-1; 7 nucleotides agree with TRBD2. The V gene's germline CDR1 is GTSNPN and CDR2 SVGIG (reference sequence). There are 15 residues in the CDR3. The ends lost 4 bases at V and 4 bases at J; junction bases unmatched: 10. CDR3 sequence: CAWNIGGIIYNEQFF. The CDR3 nucleotides are TGTGCCTGGAATATCGGGGGGATAATTTACAATGAGCAGTTCTTC.

The chain carries TRBV10-2 and TRBJ2-7, with a tentative D call TRBD2 (6 bases). The V end lost 8 bases, the J end lost 7 bases, and 12 bases lay between the germline ends. This CDR3 spans 11 amino acids. Germline CDR1 reads WSHSY; CDR2 reads SAAADI. The CDR3 DNA follows: TGCGCCAGCGGGGGGTCCGCGGAGCAGTACTTC. Amino acid sequence: CASGGSAEQYF.

The chain's CDR3 is CAWSTGATSTDTQYF. The CDR3 coding sequence is TGTGCCTGGAGCACAGGGGCGACTAGCACAGATACGCAGTATTTT. This chain joins TRBV30 and TRBJ2-3, with 7 positions matching TRBD1. V shed 3 bases, J shed 0 bases, and the junction held 6 bases outside the gene matches. This CDR3 comprises 15 residues. Germline V lookup: CDR1 GTSNPN, CDR2 SVGIG (reference sequence).

V gene TRBV13 combines with J gene TRBJ2-2, with D tentatively TRBD2 (5 bases). V dropped 9 bases and J dropped 4 bases, with 12 bases sitting between them. CDR3 length: 13 residues. The germline V gene encodes CDR1 PRHDT and CDR2 FYEKMQ (reference sequence). CDR3 amino acids: CASLEGGTGELFF. Written as DNA, the CDR3 is TGTGCCAGTCTTGAGGGCGGCACCGGGGAGCTGTTTTTT.